The T cell receptor beta chain under discussion was sequenced for a study of CD8+ T cells in alopecia areata. This CDR3 is 12 amino acids long. V was shortened by 3 bases and J by 2 bases, with 8 bases between the two germline ends. Germline CDR1 and CDR2: SQVTM and ANQGSEA. In the case of this clone: The antigen is not known. This specimen includes other DNA sequences encoding the same CDR3.

Findings and limits, study-wide: Scalp sample data also include resident alphabeta T cells from normal skin.

cDNA serving as the sequencing template came from extracted, reverse transcribed RNA. The data were produced by immunoSEQ multiplex PCR, yet TCRdb's version contains in-frame clones alone and is incomplete. This table has fewer than 90,000 clones, just over 50% appearing once. The source material was NKG2D-high CD8+ T cells sorted from blood. The receptor was derived from a human donor with alopecia areata. V usage is TRBV29-1 and J usage is TRBJ2-7; maybe TRBD1 (5 bases). The CDR3: CSVETEAYEQYF. CDR3 DNA: TGCAGCGTTGAGACAGAGGCCTACGAGCAGTACTTC.